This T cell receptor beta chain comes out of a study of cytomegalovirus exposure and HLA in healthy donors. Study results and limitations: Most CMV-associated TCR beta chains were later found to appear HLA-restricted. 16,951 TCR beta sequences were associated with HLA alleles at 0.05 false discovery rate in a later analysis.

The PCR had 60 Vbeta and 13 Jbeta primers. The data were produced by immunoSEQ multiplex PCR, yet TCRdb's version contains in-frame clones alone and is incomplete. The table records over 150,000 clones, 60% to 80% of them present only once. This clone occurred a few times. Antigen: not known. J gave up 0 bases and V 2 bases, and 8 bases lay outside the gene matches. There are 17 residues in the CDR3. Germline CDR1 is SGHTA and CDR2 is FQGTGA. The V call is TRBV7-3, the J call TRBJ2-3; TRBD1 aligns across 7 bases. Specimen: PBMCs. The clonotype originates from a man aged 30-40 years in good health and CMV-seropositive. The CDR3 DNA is TGTGCCAGCAGCTTACGAGGGGGCCGTACTAGCACAGATACGCAGTATTTT. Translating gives CASSLRGGRTSTDTQYF.